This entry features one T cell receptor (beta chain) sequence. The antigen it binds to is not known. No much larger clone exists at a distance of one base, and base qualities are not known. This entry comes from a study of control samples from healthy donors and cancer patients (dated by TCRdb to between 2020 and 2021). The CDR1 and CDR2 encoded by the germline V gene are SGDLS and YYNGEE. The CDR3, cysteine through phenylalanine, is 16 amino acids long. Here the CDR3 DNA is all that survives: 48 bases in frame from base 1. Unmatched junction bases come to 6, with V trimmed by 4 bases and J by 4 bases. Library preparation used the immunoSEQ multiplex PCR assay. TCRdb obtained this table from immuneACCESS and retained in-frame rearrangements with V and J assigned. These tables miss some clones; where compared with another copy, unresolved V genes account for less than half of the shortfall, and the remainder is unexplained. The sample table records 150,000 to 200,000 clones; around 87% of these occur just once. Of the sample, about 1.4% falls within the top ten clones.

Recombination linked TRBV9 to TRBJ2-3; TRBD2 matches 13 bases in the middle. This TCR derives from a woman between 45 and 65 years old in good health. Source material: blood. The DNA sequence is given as TGTGCCAGCAGCCTCCGGACTAGCGGGAGTTCAGATACGCAGTATTTT. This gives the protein CASSLRTSGSSDTQYF.